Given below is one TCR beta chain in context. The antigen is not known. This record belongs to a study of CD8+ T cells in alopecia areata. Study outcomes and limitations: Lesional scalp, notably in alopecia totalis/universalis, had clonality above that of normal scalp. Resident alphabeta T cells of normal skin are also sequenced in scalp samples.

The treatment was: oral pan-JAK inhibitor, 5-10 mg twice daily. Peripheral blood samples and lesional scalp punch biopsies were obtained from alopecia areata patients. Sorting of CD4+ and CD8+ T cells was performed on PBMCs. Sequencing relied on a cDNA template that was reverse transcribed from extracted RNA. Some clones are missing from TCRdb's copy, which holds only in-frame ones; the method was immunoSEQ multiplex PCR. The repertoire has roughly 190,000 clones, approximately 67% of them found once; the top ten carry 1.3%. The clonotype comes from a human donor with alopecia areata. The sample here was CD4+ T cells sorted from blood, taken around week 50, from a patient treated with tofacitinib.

CDR3 sequence: CASSSIRQDTEAFF. The CDR3 DNA reads as TGTGCCAGCAGCTCGATCAGGCAGGACACTGAAGCTTTCTTT. The chain has TRBV11-3 and TRBJ1-1; D gene ambiguous. CDR3 size: 14 residues. In germline, CDR1 is SGHNT, CDR2 YENEEA. Deletions cut 4 bases from V and 3 bases from J, with 12 bases between.